This T cell receptor beta chain was recovered during a study of T cells after yellow fever vaccination. Each CDR3 protein gets one entry after TCRdb re-called the 5' RACE reads with MiXCR. Seen here are around 500,000 distinct CDR3 sequences, 21% observed once, and the top ten hold around 17%. The CDR3 consists of 16 residues. V dropped 4 bases and J dropped 4; count of bases not matched to a gene: 9. This TCR was sampled from a man in his late teens or twenties who received the YFV17D yellow fever vaccine. The sample in question was PBMCs, obtained about 21 days after the first yellow fever vaccination. The chain has TRBV12-3 or TRBV12-4 and TRBJ2-1; the match to TRBD2 covers 8 bases. The CDR3 nucleotides are TGTGCCAGCAGTTCGATTCCAGCGGGGGATTACAATGAGCAGTTCTTC. This sequence encodes CASSSIPAGDYNEQFF.